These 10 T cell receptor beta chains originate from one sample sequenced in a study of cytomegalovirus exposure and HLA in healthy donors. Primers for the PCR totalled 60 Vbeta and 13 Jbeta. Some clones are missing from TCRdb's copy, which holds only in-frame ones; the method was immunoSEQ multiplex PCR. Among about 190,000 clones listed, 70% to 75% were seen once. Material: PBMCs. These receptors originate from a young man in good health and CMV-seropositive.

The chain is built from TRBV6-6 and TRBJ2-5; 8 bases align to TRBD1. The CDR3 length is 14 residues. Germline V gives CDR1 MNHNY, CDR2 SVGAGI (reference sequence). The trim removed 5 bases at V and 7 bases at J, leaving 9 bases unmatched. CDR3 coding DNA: TGTGCCAGCAGTCCACGACAGGGGCTGGGGACCCAGTACTTC. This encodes CASSPRQGLGTQYF.

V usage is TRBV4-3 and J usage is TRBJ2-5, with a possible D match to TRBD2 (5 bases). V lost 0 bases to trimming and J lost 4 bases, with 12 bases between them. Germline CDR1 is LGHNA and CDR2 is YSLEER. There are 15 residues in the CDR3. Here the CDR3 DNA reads TGCGCCAGCAGCCAAGAAGTTCTAGCAGGAGAGACCCAGTACTTC. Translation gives CASSQEVLAGETQYF.

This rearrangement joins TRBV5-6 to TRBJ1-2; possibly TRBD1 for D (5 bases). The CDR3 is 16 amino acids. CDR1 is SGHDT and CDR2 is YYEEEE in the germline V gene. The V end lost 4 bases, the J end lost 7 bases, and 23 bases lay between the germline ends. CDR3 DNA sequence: TGTGCCAGCAGCCCCCGATGGACTAAGGGGATCGGTGGCTACACCTTC. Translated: CASSPRWTKGIGGYTF.

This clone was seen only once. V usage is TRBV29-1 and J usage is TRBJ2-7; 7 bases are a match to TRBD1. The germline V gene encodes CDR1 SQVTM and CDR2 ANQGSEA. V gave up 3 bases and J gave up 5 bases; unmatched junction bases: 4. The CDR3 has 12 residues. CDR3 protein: CSVDRGSDEQYF. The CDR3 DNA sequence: TGCAGCGTTGACAGGGGGTCGGACGAGCAGTACTTC.

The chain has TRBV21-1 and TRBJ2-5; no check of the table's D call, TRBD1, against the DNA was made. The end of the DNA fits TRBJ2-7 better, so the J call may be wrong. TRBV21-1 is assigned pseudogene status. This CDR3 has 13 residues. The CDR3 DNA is TGTGCCAGCAGCACCCCGACAGCTTCCGAGCAGTACTTC. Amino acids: CASSTPTASEQYF.

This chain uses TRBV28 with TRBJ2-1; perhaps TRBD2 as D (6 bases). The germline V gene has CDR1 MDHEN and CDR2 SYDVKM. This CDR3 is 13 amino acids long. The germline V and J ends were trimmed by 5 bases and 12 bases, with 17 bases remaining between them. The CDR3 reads CASSPGTGLRQFF. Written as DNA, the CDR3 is TGTGCCAGCAGTCCCGGGACTGGTTTAAGGCAGTTCTTC.

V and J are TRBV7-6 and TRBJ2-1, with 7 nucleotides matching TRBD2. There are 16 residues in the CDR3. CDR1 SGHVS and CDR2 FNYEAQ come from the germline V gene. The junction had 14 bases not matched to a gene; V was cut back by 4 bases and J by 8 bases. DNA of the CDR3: TGTGCCAGCAGCTCCCCAGCTAGCGGTTTCCCCCATGAGCAGTTCTTC. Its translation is CASSSPASGFPHEQFF.

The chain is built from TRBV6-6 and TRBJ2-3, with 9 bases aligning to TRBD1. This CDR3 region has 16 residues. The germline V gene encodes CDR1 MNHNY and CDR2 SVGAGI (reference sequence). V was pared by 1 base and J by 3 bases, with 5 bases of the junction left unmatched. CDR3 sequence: CASSYFPGQGTDTQYF. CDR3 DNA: TGTGCCAGCAGTTACTTCCCGGGACAGGGTACAGATACGCAGTATTTT.

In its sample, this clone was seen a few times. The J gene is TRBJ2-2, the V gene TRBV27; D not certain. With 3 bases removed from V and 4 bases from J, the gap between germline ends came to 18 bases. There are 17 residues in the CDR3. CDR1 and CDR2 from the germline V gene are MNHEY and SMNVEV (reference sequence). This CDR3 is CASSFSPSGIITGELFF. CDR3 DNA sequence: TGTGCCAGCAGTTTTTCCCCCTCCGGTATCATCACCGGGGAGCTGTTTTTT.

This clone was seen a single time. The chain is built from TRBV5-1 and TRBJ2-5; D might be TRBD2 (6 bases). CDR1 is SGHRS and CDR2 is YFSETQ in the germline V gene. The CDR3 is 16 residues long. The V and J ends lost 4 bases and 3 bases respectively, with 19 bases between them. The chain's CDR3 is CASSRGRSGTKETQYF. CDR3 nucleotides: TGCGCCAGCAGCCGGGGGAGATCCGGGACCAAAGAGACCCAGTACTTC.